Each of the 19 T cell receptor beta chains below was sequenced from the same sample in a study of persistence of HIV-infected CD4 T cells. The immunoSEQ assay was version 4, run in survey mode. Sequenced by immunoSEQ multiplex PCR; TCRdb stores in-frame clones only, minus some. The profile covers about 28,000 clones, with around 73% appearing a single time and about 0.75% taken by the ten largest. The stimulus was lysate of CMV-infected fibroblasts, around 11 ug/mL. Sorted nonresponding memory CD4+ T cells were CD40L-negative, CD69-negative, CD45RO-high. Antigens of these TCRs are unknown. The sequencing used CD4+ T cells sorted from PBMCs after approximately 18-hour stimulation, collected from a patient who received antiretroviral therapy. All receptors derive from an adult woman with HIV who was CMV-seropositive.

J is TRBJ2-3 and V is TRBV6-1; 7 bases line up with TRBD1. The junction had 10 bases not matched to a gene; V was cut back by 3 bases and J by 4 bases. Germline loops: CDR1 MNHNS, CDR2 SASEGT. The CDR3 runs to 16 residues. The CDR3 nucleotides read TGTGCCAGCAGTGATGGGACAGTCAGACGGGCAGATACGCAGTATTTT. It specifies CASSDGTVRRADTQYF.

The CDR3 nucleotides read TGTGCAAGTCGCCCTCCCCCGATAGCTAACTATGGCTACACCTTC. Residues: CASRPPPIANYGYTF. The rearrangement links TRBV12-2 to TRBJ1-2. TRBV12-2 is a recognized pseudogene. This CDR3 region has 15 residues.

V gene TRBV4-1 combines with J gene TRBJ1-2; D not resolved. CDR1 MGHRA and CDR2 YSYEKL come from the germline V gene. Trimming shortened V by 1 base and J by 3 bases, and 12 bases separated the two germline ends. This CDR3 has 15 residues. CDR3 protein: CASSQVEQQHYGYTF. As DNA, the CDR3 is TGCGCCAGCAGCCAAGTAGAACAGCAGCACTATGGCTACACCTTC.

The rearrangement joins TRBV5-1 to TRBJ2-7; D may be TRBD1 (5 bases). The V gene's germline CDR1 is SGHRS and CDR2 YFSETQ. Trimming took off 4 bases at V and 2 bases at J, with 7 bases between the two ends. CDR3 length: 12 residues. CDR3 amino acids: CASSPTAYEQYV. DNA of the CDR3: TGCGCCAGCAGCCCGACAGCCTACGAGCAGTACGTC.

This sequence joins TRBV2 and TRBJ2-7; D is tentatively TRBD1 or TRBD2 (5 bases each). The CDR3 length is 14 residues. CDR1 SNHLY and CDR2 FYNNEI come from the germline V gene. Trimming removed 7 bases at V and 3 bases at J, with 16 bases between. Here the CDR3 reads CASIRGTARYEQYF. CDR3 nucleotides: TGTGCCAGCATTAGAGGGACGGCACGCTACGAGCAGTACTTC.

Note on this clone: This sample also contains other DNA sequences that code for the same CDR3. The chain recombines TRBV7-8 with TRBJ2-1; D might be TRBD1 or TRBD2, each matching 7 bases. The CDR3 extends over 15 amino acids. The V end lost 0 bases, the J end lost 6 bases, and 12 bases lay between the germline ends. Germline values: CDR1 SGHVS, CDR2 FQNEAQ. Written as DNA, the CDR3 is TGTGCCAGCAGCTTAGCTTCAGGGGGGGGCAATGAGCAGTTCTTC. This sequence encodes CASSLASGGGNEQFF.

V gene TRBV6-2 or TRBV6-3 combines with J gene TRBJ1-5, with TRBD1 as a possible D gene (6 bases). The CDR3 is made up of 14 amino acids. Per the germline V gene, CDR1 is MNHEY and CDR2 is SVGEGT. The V end lost 3 bases, the J end lost 4 bases, and 10 bases lay between the germline ends. This CDR3 is CASSYLTGNQPQHF. The CDR3 nucleotides read TGTGCCAGCAGTTATCTAACAGGGAATCAGCCCCAGCATTTT.

V is TRBV27 and J is TRBJ2-1, with TRBD2 identical over 9 bases. Germline CDR1 and CDR2: MNHEY and SMNVEV (reference sequence). Trimming took 3 bases from V and 0 from J; bases not matched to a gene: 6. The CDR3 consists of 17 residues. DNA for the CDR3: TGTGCCAGCAGTTTTCGGCGGGGGGGAAGCTCCTACAATGAGCAGTTCTTC. It encodes CASSFRRGGSSYNEQFF.

The chain has TRBV19 and TRBJ1-1; D is undetermined. The CDR3 loop spans 14 amino acids. V was cut by 3 bases and J by 6 bases, with 14 bases left in between. Germline CDR1 reads LNHDA; CDR2 reads SQIVND (reference sequence). CDR3 amino acids: CASSIGPRSSEAFF. Here the CDR3 DNA reads TGTGCCAGTAGTATTGGGCCTCGGTCGTCTGAAGCTTTCTTT.

This rearrangement joins TRBV12-5 to TRBJ1-1, with D maybe TRBD1 (5 bases). Deletions cut 0 bases from V and 4 bases from J, with 6 bases between. The germline V gene has CDR1 LGHNT and CDR2 FRNRAP. This CDR3 has 13 amino acids. This chain's CDR3 is CASGLVQGTEAFF. In nucleotides, the CDR3 is TGTGCTAGTGGTTTGGTGCAGGGCACTGAAGCTTTCTTT.

The rearrangement joins TRBV7-2 to TRBJ2-1, with 12 bases fitting TRBD2. V was pared by 6 bases and J by 7 bases, with 7 bases of the junction left unmatched. This CDR3 has 15 amino acids. Germline CDR1 reads SGHTA; CDR2 reads FQGNSA. CDR3 nucleotides: TGTGCCAGCAGTCTTATGACTAGCGGGGGTAATGAGCAGTTCTTC. The encoded protein is CASSLMTSGGNEQFF.

The V gene is TRBV5-1, the J gene TRBJ1-1, with D uncertain. The germline CDR1 and CDR2 sequences are SGHRS and YFSETQ. There are 13 residues in the CDR3. The germline V and J ends were trimmed by 2 bases and 7 bases, with 12 bases remaining between them. CDR3 nucleotide sequence: TGCGCCAGCAGCTTTGGGCTGACGAGTGAAGCTTTCTTT. Translating gives CASSFGLTSEAFF.

This chain uses TRBV18 with TRBJ1-5; D not certain. The CDR3 runs 14 residues. With 2 bases removed from V and 1 base from J, the gap between germline ends came to 6 bases. Germline V gene lookup returns CDR1 KGHSH and CDR2 LQKENI. CDR3 sequence (DNA): TGTGCCAGCTCACCATCCCAGAGCAATCAGCCCCAGCATTTT. Its protein product is CASSPSQSNQPQHF. The full variable domain, completed using reference TRBV18 and TRBJ1-5, is NAGVMQNPRHLVRRRGQEARLRCSPMKGHSHVYWYRQLPEEGLKFMVYLQKENIIDESGMPKERFSAEFPKEGPSILRIQQVVRGDSAAYFCASSPSQSNQPQHFGDGTRLSIL.

This chain uses TRBV25-1 with TRBJ1-2, with D perhaps TRBD1 (6 bases). The V gene's germline CDR1 is MGHDK and CDR2 SYGVNS. Deletions cut 3 bases from V and 6 bases from J, with 11 bases between. CDR3 length: 13 amino acids. The CDR3 spells CASSDDRLNGYTF. The CDR3 DNA sequence: TGTGCCAGCAGTGATGACAGGTTAAATGGCTACACCTTC.

The chain combines TRBV27 with TRBJ2-7, with D perhaps TRBD1 (6 bases). Per germline, CDR1 MNHEY and CDR2 SMNVEV (reference sequence). Trimming stripped 4 bases from V and 5 bases from J, with 15 bases between. The CDR3 is 14 residues long. The DNA for the CDR3 is TGTGCCAGCAGTTACACCAGGGGTTTCAACGAGCAGTACTTC. Protein: CASSYTRGFNEQYF.

This chain joins TRBV9 and TRBJ2-7; D remains unclear. The CDR3 consists of 12 residues. In germline, CDR1 is SGDLS, CDR2 YYNGEE. V shed 4 bases and J shed 4 bases, with 9 bases lying between them. This CDR3 reads CASSTDGYEQYF. The CDR3 DNA reads as TGTGCCAGCAGCACTGACGGGTACGAGCAGTACTTC.

J is TRBJ1-6 and V is TRBV30; 9 positions agree with TRBD1. Germline values: CDR1 GTSNPN, CDR2 SVGIG (reference sequence). V shed 7 bases, J shed 10 bases, and the junction held 14 bases outside the gene matches. The length of the CDR3 is 15 residues. CDR3 bases: TGTGCCTCGTCCACAGGGGGCGGGATGCGATCACCCCTCCACTTT. Translation: CASSTGGGMRSPLHF.

This chain joins TRBV5-4 and TRBJ2-3; the match to TRBD2 covers 9 bases. CDR1 and CDR2 (germline): SGHNT, YYREEE (reference sequence). Trimming removed 3 bases from V and 3 bases from J; junction bases left unmatched: 8. This CDR3 is built from 16 residues. The CDR3 is CASSYRTSVLTDTQYF. The CDR3 DNA sequence: TGTGCCAGCAGCTACCGGACTAGCGTTTTGACAGATACGCAGTATTTT.

The chain recombines TRBV7-2 with TRBJ1-3, with 9 bases identical to TRBD1. Germline-derived CDR1 and CDR2 are SGHTA and FQGNSA. This CDR3 is built from 14 residues. V dropped 8 bases and J dropped 4; count of bases not matched to a gene: 6. CDR3 sequence reads: CASGTGWPGNTIYF. The CDR3, as DNA: TGTGCCAGCGGGACAGGGTGGCCCGGAAACACCATATATTTT.